Presented here are 9 T cell receptor beta chains from one specimen sequenced in a study of technical replicates of blood from a handful of donors (dated by TCRdb to 2015 to 2018). The method was the immunoSEQ multiplex PCR assay. As stored in TCRdb, this immuneACCESS dataset retains in-frame rearrangements with V and J assigned. A fraction of the clones does not appear; measured against another copy, unresolved V genes explain less than half of the discrepancy, and the remainder lacks a known reason. The sample table records around 72,000 clones; approximately 89% of these occur just once. The ten largest clones represent over 3.5% of the sample. Material for sequencing was PBMCs. The receptors here all came from a human donor in good health. Some clones in this sample may be carry-over from other donors' samples.

The chain joins TRBV30 to TRBJ2-3, with D maybe TRBD1 (6 bases). The CDR3 sequence is 17 residues long. With 0 bases removed from V and 1 base from J, the gap between germline ends came to 17 bases. CDR1 and CDR2 (germline): GTSNPN, SVGIG (reference sequence). The CDR3: CAWSVQLRGSGTDTQYF. The CDR3 DNA follows: TGTGCCTGGAGTGTACAATTGAGGGGGAGCGGCACAGATACGCAGTATTTT.

V and J are TRBV7-9 and TRBJ2-5; 8 bases are a match to TRBD1. The V gene's germline CDR1 is SEHNR and CDR2 FQNEAQ (reference sequence). With 4 bases clipped from V and 5 bases from J, the junction kept 6 bases outside the gene matches. The CDR3 consists of 14 residues. The CDR3 sequence is CASSSDRGRETQYF. The CDR3 coding sequence is TGTGCCAGCAGCTCTGACAGGGGCAGGGAGACCCAGTACTTC. The full variable domain, its missing parts supplied by reference TRBV7-9 and TRBJ2-5, is DTGVSQNPRHKITKRGQNVTFRCDPISEHNRLYWYRQTLGQGPEFLTYFQNEAQLEKSRLLSDRFSAERPKGSFSTLEIQRTEQGDSAMYLCASSSDRGRETQYFGPGTRLLVL.

This clone was detected a few times. The gene calls are TRBV5-1 and TRBJ1-1; TRBD1 is a possible D gene (6 bases). The CDR3 runs to 16 residues. CDR1 is SGHRS and CDR2 is YFSETQ in the germline V gene. Trimming stripped 0 bases from V and 0 bases from J, with 12 bases between. The CDR3 DNA is TGCGCCAGCAGCTTGGGCAGGGGACGTTTGAACACTGAAGCTTTCTTT. As protein: CASSLGRGRLNTEAFF.

This clone has just a few counts. V usage is TRBV23-1 and J usage is TRBJ1-1; 9 bases fit TRBD1. TRBV23-1 is annotated as an ORF whose role is uncertain. The trim removed 8 bases at V and 11 bases at J, leaving 9 bases unmatched. The length of the CDR3 is 12 residues. The CDR3 spells CASALDRGWAFF. The CDR3, as DNA: TGCGCCAGCGCTCTGGACAGGGGATGGGCTTTCTTT.

The rearrangement joins TRBV5-1 to TRBJ2-7; maybe TRBD1 (5 bases). The CDR3 runs 15 residues. Germline V gene lookup returns CDR1 SGHRS and CDR2 YFSETQ. V lost 0 bases, J lost 0 bases, and 10 bases lay in between. The CDR3 sequence is CASSLEGDSSYEQYF. The CDR3 DNA sequence: TGCGCCAGCAGCTTGGAAGGGGATTCCTCCTACGAGCAGTACTTC.

The gene calls are TRBV15 and TRBJ1-3, with 7 bases aligning to TRBD1. Germline V gives CDR1 LNHNV, CDR2 YYDKDF (reference sequence). V shed 1 base, J shed 0 bases, and the junction held 3 bases outside the gene matches. CDR3 length equals 16 residues. The CDR3 coding sequence is TGTGCCACCAGCAGAGGACAGGGCCGCTCTGGAAACACCATATATTTT. Amino acid sequence: CATSRGQGRSGNTIYF.

V usage is TRBV5-1 and J usage is TRBJ1-5; maybe TRBD1 (6 bases). Looked up from germline, CDR1 is SGHRS and CDR2 is YFSETQ. The V end was cut by 3 bases, the J end by 4 bases, with 8 bases between. This CDR3 is 13 amino acids long. The CDR3 nucleotides are TGCGCCAGCAGCTGGGACATGAATCAGCCCCAGCATTTT. Its protein product is CASSWDMNQPQHF.

The chain has TRBV7-9 and TRBJ2-3; 14 bases map to TRBD2. The CDR3 covers 16 residues. J lost 4 bases, V lost 5 bases, and 5 bases had no gene match. Germline V gives CDR1 SEHNR, CDR2 FQNEAQ (reference sequence). The DNA of the CDR3 is TGTGCCAGCAGCCGGGGACTAGCGGGGGATTCAGATACGCAGTATTTT. Its translation: CASSRGLAGDSDTQYF.

This chain links TRBV6-1 with TRBJ2-7; 12 bases fit TRBD1. This CDR3 region has 14 residues. Germline CDR1 MNHNS, CDR2 SASEGT. The V and J ends lost 6 bases and 0 bases, in that order; junction bases with no gene match: 0. CDR3 bases: TGTGCCAGCAGGGGACAGGGGGCCTCCTACGAGCAGTACTTC. This gives the protein CASRGQGASYEQYF.